This T cell receptor (beta chain) stems from a study of blood T cell repertoires in COVID-19 (dated by TCRdb to the early 2020s). For the wider study: Samples from collaborators originated in the United States, Italy and Spain and spanned both the acute and convalescent phases of COVID-19. The material from the prospective study consisted of cDNA or gDNA derived from T cells, B-cell-depleted T cells, or PBMCs. The repertoires were released in a freely available public database meant as a resource for research on the immune response to SARS-CoV-2. Where HLA class I and class II types were available, the types were taken from metadata supplied by the sample provider, not from assay-based typing. The samples were drawn from the first 160 participants of the ongoing ImmuneRACE study and from 1,254 subjects provided by 6 global collaborators. Nearly every sample came with metadata listing a de-identified subject ID, COVID-19 status, age in years and sex. The dataset comprised deeply sampled blood TCRbeta repertoires from subjects exposed to, actively infected with, or recovered from COVID-19.

Participants in the prospective study were aged roughly 18 to 95 years, lived in more than 20 United States geographic areas, and enrolled through a virtual design. Cohort assignment in the prospective study relied on participant-reported clinical history from a screening survey and a study questionnaire. In the prospective study, mobile phlebotomists collected whole blood, serum and a nasopharyngeal or oropharyngeal swab from each participant. Prospective study participants could optionally give additional blood draws and questionnaires over an approximately 2-month period. Prospective study blood samples were shipped either frozen or at room temperature before DNA extraction. V sheds 2 bases and J sheds 6 bases, leaving 15 bases between their ends. CDR1 and CDR2 are read off the germline V gene (reference sequence) as SGHNT and YYREEE. The CDR3 measures 16 amino acids from cysteine to phenylalanine. The retained sequence is limited to the CDR3, 48 bases, with the frame set at the first base.

TCRbeta CDR3 regions were amplified from genomic DNA using the immunoSEQ Assay, a bias-controlled multiplex PCR. As for how the authors treated the data: Within the assay, amplification of reference gene primers was used to estimate how many nucleated cells each sample contained. Sequence reads were collapsed and filtered to measure the absolute abundance of every unique TCRbeta CDR3 rearrangement. For each sample, productive Simpson clonality was calculated by taking the square root of Simpson's diversity index across productive rearrangements. Entries here come from immuneACCESS through TCRdb and include only in-frame sequences with V and J called. Some clones fail to appear in such tables; in the studies checked, an unresolved V gene covers under half of the shortfall, and the cause of the remainder is unknown. That table gives V, J and clone size, and the DNA gave D and trimming. In all, the sample holds about 280,000 clones, and around 87% of those were seen once. The ten largest clonotypes hold about 1.7% of the sample.

The study at large found these results: The amount of clinical and demographic metadata varied by source and participant and was provided uncurated.

This clone was detected once. Its specific antigen is unknown. Base qualities are not recorded, but no much larger clone differs from it by a single base. Sequenced input: PBMCs or T cells enriched from blood (not recorded which). This TCR came from a woman between 18 and 29 years old with acute COVID-19. The V and J genes are TRBV5-4 and TRBJ1-6; tentative D gene TRBD1, with 6 bases matching. For the CDR3, the sequence is CASSLTGLTTNSPLHF. The nucleotide sequence reads as follows: TGTGCCAGCAGCTTAACAGGGCTCACTACTAATTCACCCCTCCACTTT. With the portions outside the CDR3 filled from the reference TRBV5-4 and TRBJ1-6 genes, the complete variable region becomes ETGVTQSPTHLIKTRGQQVTLRCSSQSGHNTVSWYQQALGQGPQFIFQYYREEENGRGNFPPRFSGLQFPNYSSELNVNALELDDSALYLCASSLTGLTTNSPLHFGNGTRLTVT.